One and the same sample provided the 14 T cell receptor beta chains below, sequenced in a study of shared clonotypes between healthy human individuals. Profiled with immunoSEQ multiplex PCR; TCRdb holds only in-frame clones, not every one. The data hold under 850,000 clones, with 80% to 95% observed a single time. Terminally differentiated effector memory CD45RA+ cells were excluded from the naive CD8 cells, which were CD45RO-negative and positively selected for CCR7. Specimen: naive CD8+ T cells sorted from blood. Receptors originate from a man aged 25-45 years in good health.

This clone was seen more than once but under ten times. The genes are TRBV4-3 and TRBJ2-2, with 7 bases aligning to TRBD2. J lost 3 bases, V lost 3 bases, and 10 bases had no gene match. The length of the CDR3 is 17 residues. Germline CDR1 reads LGHNA; CDR2 reads YSLEER. The CDR3 is CASSHAEAGVYTGELFF. CDR3 nucleotide sequence: TGCGCCAGCAGCCATGCCGAGGCGGGAGTTTACACCGGGGAGCTGTTTTTT.

V usage is TRBV9 and J usage is TRBJ2-5, with TRBD1 as a possible D gene (6 bases). Per the germline V gene, CDR1 is SGDLS and CDR2 is YYNGEE. Between the trimmed V and J ends, which lost 3 bases and 0 bases, there was a span of 15 bases. The CDR3 has 16 residues. In DNA form, the CDR3 reads TGTGCCAGCAGCGACTGGAGCACAGGGCACCAAGAGACCCAGTACTTC. Translation gives CASSDWSTGHQETQYF.

V is TRBV9 and J is TRBJ2-5; TRBD1 might be the D (6 bases). This CDR3 contains 14 residues. Germline CDR1 and CDR2: SGDLS and YYNGEE. V gave up 4 bases and J gave up 4 bases, with 14 bases separating them. This chain's CDR3 is CASSPRGGSETQYF. The CDR3 DNA is TGTGCCAGCAGCCCCCGAGGGGGTTCAGAGACCCAGTACTTC.

The V call is TRBV5-5, the J call TRBJ1-4, with D maybe TRBD1 (6 bases). CDR1 SGHKS and CDR2 YYEKEE come from the germline V gene (reference sequence). The CDR3 has 14 amino acids. Trimming shortened V by 5 bases and J by 8 bases, and 16 bases separated the two germline ends. This chain's CDR3 is CASRLDSLEEKLFF. CDR3 nucleotides: TGTGCCAGCAGACTGGACAGCCTGGAGGAAAAACTGTTTTTT.

This clone was found once. The rearrangement uses TRBV10-3 and TRBJ2-2, with 9 positions matching TRBD2. Germline V lookup: CDR1 ENHRY, CDR2 SYGVKD. J was trimmed by 0 bases and V by 6 bases; bases with no gene match: 5. CDR3 length equals 16 residues. The CDR3 is CAIRVTSGANTGELFF. The CDR3 bases are TGTGCCATCAGGGTGACTAGCGGTGCGAACACCGGGGAGCTGTTTTTT.

The chain is built from TRBV29-1 and TRBJ2-7; no clear D. V lost 0 bases, J lost 7 bases, and 10 bases lay in between. The CDR3 contains 12 residues. Looked up from germline, CDR1 is SQVTM and CDR2 is ANQGSEA. The CDR3 protein is CSVEDGLGEQYF. DNA of the CDR3: TGCAGCGTTGAAGATGGCTTGGGGGAGCAGTACTTC.

The chain links TRBV10-3 to TRBJ2-2; no definite D call. The CDR3 runs 13 residues. V dropped 2 bases and J dropped 7 bases, with 8 bases sitting between them. The germline V gene encodes CDR1 ENHRY and CDR2 SYGVKD. This CDR3 reads CAISEPAGGELFF. The CDR3 coding sequence is TGTGCCATCAGTGAGCCGGCAGGCGGGGAGCTGTTTTTT.

J is TRBJ2-1 and V is TRBV13, with TRBD2 matching over 14 bases. From germline, CDR1 is PRHDT and CDR2 FYEKMQ (reference sequence). The trim removed 3 bases at V and 0 bases at J, leaving 10 bases unmatched. This CDR3 has 20 amino acids. CDR3 in amino acids: CASSLDPGLAGVDSYNEQFF. CDR3 DNA sequence: TGTGCCAGCAGCTTGGATCCGGGACTAGCGGGAGTTGACTCCTACAATGAGCAGTTCTTC.

The V and J genes are TRBV28 and TRBJ1-1, with 8 bases matching TRBD1. With 4 bases clipped from V and 4 bases from J, the junction kept 8 bases outside the gene matches. This CDR3 is 15 amino acids long. Germline-derived CDR1 and CDR2 are MDHEN and SYDVKM. Here the CDR3 reads CASSSPTGALTEAFF. DNA for the CDR3: TGTGCCAGCAGTTCACCGACAGGGGCCCTCACTGAAGCTTTCTTT.

The gene calls are TRBV27 and TRBJ1-1; possible D gene TRBD1, 6 bases. With 6 bases removed from V and 0 bases from J, the gap between germline ends came to 11 bases. This CDR3 is built from 14 residues. Germline V lookup: CDR1 MNHEY, CDR2 SMNVEV (reference sequence). CDR3 sequence (DNA): TGTGCCAGCAGCCGGGGACACGTGAACACTGAAGCTTTCTTT. This gives the protein CASSRGHVNTEAFF.

This clone was picked up one time. The rearrangement links TRBV11-2 to TRBJ2-5; possibly TRBD1 for D (6 bases). Per the germline V gene, CDR1 is SGHAT and CDR2 is FQNNGV. This CDR3 region has 14 residues. V was trimmed by 8 bases and J by 5 bases, leaving 18 bases between them. For the CDR3, the DNA is TGTGCCAGCTCCCCGACAGGTCGAGGGGAGACCCAGTACTTC. It specifies CASSPTGRGETQYF.

The chain combines TRBV11-2 with TRBJ2-1; D may be TRBD2 (5 bases). The V gene lost 7 bases and the J gene lost 4 bases, with 11 bases spanning the gap. Germline CDR1 SGHAT, CDR2 FQNNGV. CDR3 length: 13 residues. Written as DNA, the CDR3 is TGTGCCAGCACCCATAAGCGGTACAATGAGCAGTTCTTC. As protein: CASTHKRYNEQFF.

The V call is TRBV29-1, the J call TRBJ2-7; D is undetermined. V was trimmed by 7 bases and J by 3 bases, leaving 16 bases between them. Germline V gene lookup returns CDR1 SQVTM and CDR2 ANQGSEA. The CDR3 spans 13 residues. CDR3 protein: CSASGNVNYEQYF. CDR3 coding DNA: TGCAGCGCCAGTGGGAACGTAAACTACGAGCAGTACTTC.

The CDR3 loop reads CASSQLSPDTQYF. The CDR3 nucleotides are TGTGCCAGCAGCCAATTGTCCCCAGATACGCAGTATTTT. This sequence joins TRBV14 and TRBJ2-3; D ambiguous. This CDR3 spans 13 amino acids. The V end lost 2 bases, the J end lost 4 bases, and 7 bases lay between the germline ends. Germline CDR1 and CDR2: SGHDN and FVKESK.